This is a list of T cell receptor beta chains from one sample in a study of OX40 agonist ivuxolimab in advanced cancers. Clones were sequenced by immunoSEQ multiplex PCR, and TCRdb holds only the in-frame ones, with some missing. The sample has tens of thousands of clones; around 87% are singletons. Specimen: CD4+ or CD8+ T cells sorted from blood, collected in a trial of the OX40 agonist ivuxolimab. Receptor source: an adult with an advanced solid tumor such as melanoma, head and neck, liver or kidney cancer. Both conserved end residues are part of each CDR3. A D gene is named only where the DNA matches it firmly. Size tells how often a clone was seen (once, few, many) or the class of an expanded clone, and some rows leave it out.

CDR3aa: CASSESGTGAEAFF; CDR3nt: TGTGCCAGCTCCGAATCCGGGACAGGGGCTGAAGCTTTCTTT; d_gene: TRBD1; j_gene: TRBJ1-1; v_gene: TRBV18; abundance: NA
CDR3aa: CASSPRQGLAEAFF; CDR3nt: TGTGCCAGCAGCCCGAGACAGGGGTTGGCTGAAGCTTTCTTT; d_gene: TRBD1; j_gene: TRBJ1-1; v_gene: TRBV7-9; abundance: NA
CDR3aa: CASSFPIYNEQFF; CDR3nt: TGTGCCAGCAGTTTCCCCATATACAATGAGCAGTTCTTC; d_gene: NA; j_gene: TRBJ2-1; v_gene: TRBV28; abundance: NA
CDR3aa: CASSLGQGYGYTF; CDR3nt: TGTGCCAGCAGCTTAGGACAGGGCTATGGCTACACCTTC; d_gene: TRBD1; j_gene: TRBJ1-2; v_gene: TRBV7-8; abundance: NA
CDR3aa: CASSETHSYNEQFF; CDR3nt: TGTGCCAGTAGTGAGACCCATTCCTACAATGAGCAGTTCTTC; d_gene: NA; j_gene: TRBJ2-1; v_gene: TRBV19; abundance: NA
CDR3aa: CASSPRFSGNTIYF; CDR3nt: TGTGCCAGCAGTCCACGTTTCTCTGGAAACACCATATATTTT; d_gene: NA; j_gene: TRBJ1-3; v_gene: TRBV27; abundance: NA
CDR3aa: CASSPGTGLRKGYEQYF; CDR3nt: TGTGCCAGCAGTCCGGGGACAGGGTTAAGGAAGGGCTACGAGCAGTACTTC; d_gene: TRBD1; j_gene: TRBJ2-7; v_gene: TRBV27; abundance: NA
CDR3aa: CASRGQGVYGYTF; CDR3nt: TGTGCCAGTAGGGGACAGGGAGTTTATGGCTACACCTTC; d_gene: TRBD1; j_gene: TRBJ1-2; v_gene: TRBV19; abundance: once
CDR3aa: CASSRGAQETQYF; CDR3nt: TGTGCCAGCAGCCGGGGCGCCCAAGAGACCCAGTACTTC; d_gene: NA; j_gene: TRBJ2-5; v_gene: TRBV7-2; abundance: NA
CDR3aa: CASKVGGGNQPQHF; CDR3nt: TGCGCCAGCAAAGTAGGGGGTGGCAATCAGCCCCAGCATTTT; d_gene: NA; j_gene: TRBJ1-5; v_gene: TRBV10-2; abundance: NA
CDR3aa: CASSDRGTGDRGVQYF; CDR3nt: TGCGCCAGCAGTGACCGCGGGACAGGGGATCGTGGCGTCCAGTACTTC; d_gene: TRBD1; j_gene: TRBJ2-7; v_gene: TRBV10-1; abundance: NA
CDR3aa: CASSATDTIYF; CDR3nt: TGTGCCAGCAGCGCCACAGACACCATATATTTT; d_gene: NA; j_gene: TRBJ1-3; v_gene: TRBV9; abundance: NA